Below, 6 T cell receptor beta chains from the same sample are listed, as sequenced in a study of T cells in Graves' hyperthyroidism and ophthalmopathy. TCR beta CDR3 regions were amplified from RNA transcripts. Primed by the HTBI set, a first-round RT-PCR was run on the TCR CDR3. In TCRdb, the multiplex PCR reads were re-called with MiXCR into one record per CDR3 protein. The sample holds about 640,000 distinct CDR3 sequences; around 20% are singletons and the top ten take around a third. The specimen sequenced was blood. Receptors originate from a young man with Graves' ophthalmopathy.

There are many counts of this clonotype. The V and J genes are TRBV28 and TRBJ1-4; possibly TRBD1 for D (5 bases). V was clipped by 4 bases and J by 0 bases, with 9 bases between them. The CDR3 is 15 amino acids. Germline-derived CDR1 and CDR2 are MDHEN and SYDVKM. The CDR3 protein is CASSSTGATNEKLFF. CDR3 DNA: TGTGCCAGCAGTTCTACAGGAGCAACTAATGAAAAACTGTTTTTT.

V and J are TRBV2 and TRBJ2-7; D may match TRBD1 or TRBD2 (5 bases each). CDR3 length: 10 residues. The germline V gene encodes CDR1 SNHLY and CDR2 FYNNEI. The V end was cut by 10 bases, the J end by 6 bases, with 10 bases between. CDR3 sequence reads: CAIQGVEQYF. The CDR3 coding sequence is TGTGCCATTCAGGGAGTCGAGCAGTACTTC.

The V call is TRBV24-1, the J call TRBJ2-7, with TRBD2 matching over 8 bases. Trimming took 6 bases from V and 5 from J; bases not matched to a gene: 5. CDR1 and CDR2 (germline): KGHDR, SFDVKD. The CDR3 runs 13 residues. The CDR3 spells CATSRSGGNEQYF. In nucleotides, the CDR3 is TGTGCCACCAGTCGATCGGGAGGGAACGAGCAGTACTTC.

The chain joins TRBV3-1 to TRBJ2-5; D is possibly TRBD1 or TRBD2 (5 bases each). CDR3 length: 12 amino acids. V dropped 0 bases and J dropped 7 bases, with 6 bases sitting between them. Per the germline V gene, CDR1 is LGHDT and CDR2 is YNNKEL (reference sequence). CDR3 residues: CASSQERGTQYF. The CDR3 coding sequence is TGTGCCAGCAGCCAAGAGAGGGGGACCCAGTACTTC.

This clonotype has just a few counts. The V call is TRBV6-1, the J call TRBJ2-2, with unresolved D. The CDR3 is 16 amino acids. Trimming cost V 5 bases and J 4 bases, with 17 bases left between them. The germline gives CDR1 MNHNS, CDR2 SASEGT. The CDR3 region has the DNA TGTGCCAGCAGTATAAGGCTCGGCTATCCCACCGGGGAGCTGTTTTTT. This gives the protein CASSIRLGYPTGELFF.

V usage is TRBV10-1 and J usage is TRBJ1-5; no clear D gene. The CDR3 is 14 amino acids. Germline V gene sequence: CDR1 WNHNN, CDR2 SYGVQD (reference sequence). V lost 4 bases, J lost 8 bases, and 15 bases lay in between. In nucleotides, the CDR3 is TGCGCCAGCAGTGGAATCGGACGTCCAGAGCCCCAGCATTTT. This gives the protein CASSGIGRPEPQHF.